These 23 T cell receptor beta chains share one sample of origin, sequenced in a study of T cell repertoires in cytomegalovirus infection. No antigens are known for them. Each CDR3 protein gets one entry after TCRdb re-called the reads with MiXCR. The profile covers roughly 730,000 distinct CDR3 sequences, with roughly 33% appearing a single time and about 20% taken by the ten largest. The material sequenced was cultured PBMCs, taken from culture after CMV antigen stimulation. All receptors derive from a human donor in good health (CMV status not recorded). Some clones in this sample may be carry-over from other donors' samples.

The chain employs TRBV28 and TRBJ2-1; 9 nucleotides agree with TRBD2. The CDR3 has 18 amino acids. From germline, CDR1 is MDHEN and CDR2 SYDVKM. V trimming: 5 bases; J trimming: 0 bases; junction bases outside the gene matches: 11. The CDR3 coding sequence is TGTGCCAGCAGTGCTGGGCTAGCGGGGTCAAGCTCCTACAATGAGCAGTTCTTC. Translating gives CASSAGLAGSSSYNEQFF.

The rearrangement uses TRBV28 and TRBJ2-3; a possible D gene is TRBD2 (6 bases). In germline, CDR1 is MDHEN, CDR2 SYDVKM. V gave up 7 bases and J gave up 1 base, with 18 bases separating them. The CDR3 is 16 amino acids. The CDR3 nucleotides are TGTGCCAGCACCGATCAAAGGGGCGGGGGCACAGATACGCAGTATTTT. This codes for CASTDQRGGGTDTQYF.

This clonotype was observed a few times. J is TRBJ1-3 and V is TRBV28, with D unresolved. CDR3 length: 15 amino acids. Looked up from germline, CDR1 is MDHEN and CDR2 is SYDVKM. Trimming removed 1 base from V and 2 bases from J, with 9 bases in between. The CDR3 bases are TGTGCCAGCAGTTTATTCAGGTCTACTGGAAACACCATATATTTT. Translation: CASSLFRSTGNTIYF.

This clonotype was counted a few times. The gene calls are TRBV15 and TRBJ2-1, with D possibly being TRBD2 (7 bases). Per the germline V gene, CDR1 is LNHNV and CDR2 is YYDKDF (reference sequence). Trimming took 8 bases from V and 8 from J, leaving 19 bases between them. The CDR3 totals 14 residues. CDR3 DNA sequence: TGTGCCACCGGGGAGGGGGGCCTGGGCGATGAGCAGTTCTTC. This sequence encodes CATGEGGLGDEQFF.

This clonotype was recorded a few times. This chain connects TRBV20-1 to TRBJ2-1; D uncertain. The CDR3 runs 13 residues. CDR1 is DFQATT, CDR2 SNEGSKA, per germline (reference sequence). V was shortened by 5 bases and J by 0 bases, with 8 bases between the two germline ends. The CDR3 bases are TGCAGTGCTTCCCACAGCTCCTACAATGAGCAGTTCTTC. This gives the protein CSASHSSYNEQFF.

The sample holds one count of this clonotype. This chain's CDR3 is CASSLDEGTGGAFETQYF. The CDR3 DNA is TGTGCCAGCAGCTTAGATGAGGGCACAGGGGGGGCCTTTGAGACCCAGTACTTC. The chain uses TRBV11-2 and TRBJ2-5, with D tentatively TRBD1 (8 bases). Germline V CDR1 and CDR2: SGHAT, FQNNGV. The CDR3 consists of 18 residues. V lost 0 bases and J lost 5, with 22 bases in between.

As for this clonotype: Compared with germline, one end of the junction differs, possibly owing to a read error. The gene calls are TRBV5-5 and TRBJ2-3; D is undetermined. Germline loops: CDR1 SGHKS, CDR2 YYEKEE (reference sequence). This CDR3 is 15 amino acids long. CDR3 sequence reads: CASSLAPKSPDTQYF. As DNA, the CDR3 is TGTGCCAGCAGCTTGGCCCCTAAGTCCCCAGATACGCAGTACTTT.

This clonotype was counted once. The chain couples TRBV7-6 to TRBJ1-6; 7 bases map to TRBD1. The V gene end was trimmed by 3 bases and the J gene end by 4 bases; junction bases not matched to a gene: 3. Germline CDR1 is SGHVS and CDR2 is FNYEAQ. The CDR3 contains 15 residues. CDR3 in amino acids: CASSLRGQYNSPLHF. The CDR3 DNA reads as TGTGCCAGCAGCTTGAGGGGACAGTATAATTCACCCCTCCACTTT.

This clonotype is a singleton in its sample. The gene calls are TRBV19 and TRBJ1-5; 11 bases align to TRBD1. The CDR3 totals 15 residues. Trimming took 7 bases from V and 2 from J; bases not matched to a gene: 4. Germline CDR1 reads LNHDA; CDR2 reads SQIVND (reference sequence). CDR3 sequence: CASTDRGLGNQPQHF. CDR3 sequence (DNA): TGTGCCAGTACGGACAGGGGGCTCGGCAATCAGCCCCAGCATTTT.

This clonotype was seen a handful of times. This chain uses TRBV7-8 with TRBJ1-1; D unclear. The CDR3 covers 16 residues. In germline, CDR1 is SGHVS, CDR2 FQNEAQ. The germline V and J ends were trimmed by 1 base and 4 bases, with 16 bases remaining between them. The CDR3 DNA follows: TGTGCCAGCAGCTTAGTGGGAGGTGGAGGCGTCACTGAAGCTTTCTTT. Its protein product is CASSLVGGGGVTEAFF.

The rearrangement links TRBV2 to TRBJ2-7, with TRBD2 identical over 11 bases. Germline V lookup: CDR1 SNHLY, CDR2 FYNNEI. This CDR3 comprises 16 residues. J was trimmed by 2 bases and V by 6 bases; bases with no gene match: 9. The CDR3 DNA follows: TGTGCCAGCAGGTTCCCGACTAGCGGGGAGACCTACGAGCAGTACTTC. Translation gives CASRFPTSGETYEQYF.

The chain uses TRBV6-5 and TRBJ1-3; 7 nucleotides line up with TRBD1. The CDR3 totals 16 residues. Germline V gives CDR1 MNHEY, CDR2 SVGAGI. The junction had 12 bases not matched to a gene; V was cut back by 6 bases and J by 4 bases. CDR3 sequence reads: CASRPGQTKTGNTIYF. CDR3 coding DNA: TGTGCCAGCAGACCGGGACAGACTAAGACGGGAAACACCATATATTTT.

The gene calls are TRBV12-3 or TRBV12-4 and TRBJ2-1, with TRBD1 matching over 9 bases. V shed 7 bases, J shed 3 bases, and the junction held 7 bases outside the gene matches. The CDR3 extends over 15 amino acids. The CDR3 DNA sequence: TGTGCCAGCACTCTCGACAGGGGGGACTACAATGAGCAGTTCTTC. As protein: CASTLDRGDYNEQFF.

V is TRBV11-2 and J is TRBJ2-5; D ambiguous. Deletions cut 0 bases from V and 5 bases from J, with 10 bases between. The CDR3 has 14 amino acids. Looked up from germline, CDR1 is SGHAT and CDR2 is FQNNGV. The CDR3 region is CASSLDPPSETQYF. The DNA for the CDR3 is TGTGCCAGCAGCTTAGATCCCCCATCCGAGACCCAGTACTTC.

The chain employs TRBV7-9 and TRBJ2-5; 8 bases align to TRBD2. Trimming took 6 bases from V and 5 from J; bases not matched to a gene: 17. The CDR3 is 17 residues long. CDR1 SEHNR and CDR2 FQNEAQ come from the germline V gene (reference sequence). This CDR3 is CASRRVVRGAGLETQYF. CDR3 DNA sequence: TGTGCCAGCAGAAGGGTCGTGCGGGGGGCCGGTTTGGAGACCCAGTACTTC.

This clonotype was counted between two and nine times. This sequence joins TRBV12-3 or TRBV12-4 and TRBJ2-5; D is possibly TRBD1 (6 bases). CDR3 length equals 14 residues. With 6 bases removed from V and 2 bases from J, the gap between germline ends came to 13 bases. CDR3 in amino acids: CASSALGQQETQYF. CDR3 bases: TGTGCCAGCAGCGCCCTGGGACAACAAGAGACCCAGTACTTC.

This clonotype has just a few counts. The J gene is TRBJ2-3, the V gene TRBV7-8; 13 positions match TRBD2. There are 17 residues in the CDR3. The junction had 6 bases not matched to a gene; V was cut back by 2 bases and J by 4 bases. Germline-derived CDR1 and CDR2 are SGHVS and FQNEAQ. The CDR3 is CASSLTSGGARSDTQYF. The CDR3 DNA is TGTGCCAGCAGCTTAACTAGCGGGGGGGCTCGCTCAGATACGCAGTATTTT.

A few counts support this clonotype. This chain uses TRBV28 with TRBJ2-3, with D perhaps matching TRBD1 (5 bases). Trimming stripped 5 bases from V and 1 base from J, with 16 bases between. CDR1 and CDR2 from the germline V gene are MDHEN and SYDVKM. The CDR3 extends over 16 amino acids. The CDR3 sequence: CASSDRSRVGTDTQYF. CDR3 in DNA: TGTGCCAGCAGTGACCGTAGCAGGGTGGGCACAGATACGCAGTATTTT.

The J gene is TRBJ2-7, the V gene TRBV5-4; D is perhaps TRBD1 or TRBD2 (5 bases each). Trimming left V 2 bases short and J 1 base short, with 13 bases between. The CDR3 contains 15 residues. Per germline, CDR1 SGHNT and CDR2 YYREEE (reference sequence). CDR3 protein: CASSFGGPKSYEQYF. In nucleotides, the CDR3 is TGTGCCAGCAGCTTTGGGGGACCCAAATCCTACGAGCAGTACTTC. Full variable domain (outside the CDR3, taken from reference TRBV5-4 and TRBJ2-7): ETGVTQSPTHLIKTRGQQVTLRCSSQSGHNTVSWYQQALGQGPQFIFQYYREEENGRGNFPPRFSGLQFPNYSSELNVNALELDDSALYLCASSFGGPKSYEQYFGPGTRLTVT.

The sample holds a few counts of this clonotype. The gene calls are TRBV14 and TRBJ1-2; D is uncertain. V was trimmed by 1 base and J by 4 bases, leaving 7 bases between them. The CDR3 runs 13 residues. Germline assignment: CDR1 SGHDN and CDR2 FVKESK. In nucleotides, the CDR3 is TGTGCCAGCAGCCAAGGAATGGCCTATGGCTACACCTTC. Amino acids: CASSQGMAYGYTF. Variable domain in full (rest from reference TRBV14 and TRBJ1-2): EAGVTQFPSHSVIEKGQTVTLRCDPISGHDNLYWYRRVMGKEIKFLLHFVKESKQDESGMPNNRFLAERTGGTYSTLKVQPAELEDSGVYFCASSQGMAYGYTFGSGTRLTVV.

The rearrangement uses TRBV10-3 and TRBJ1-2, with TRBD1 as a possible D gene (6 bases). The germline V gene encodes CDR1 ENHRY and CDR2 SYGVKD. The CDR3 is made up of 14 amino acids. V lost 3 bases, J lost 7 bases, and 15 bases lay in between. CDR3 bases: TGTGCCATCAGTGAAGGAGGCACAGGGTCTGGCTACACCTTC. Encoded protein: CAISEGGTGSGYTF.

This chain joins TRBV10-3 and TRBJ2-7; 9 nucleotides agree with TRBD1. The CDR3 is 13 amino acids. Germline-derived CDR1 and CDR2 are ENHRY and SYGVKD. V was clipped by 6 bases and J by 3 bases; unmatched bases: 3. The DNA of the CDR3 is TGTGCCATCAGGGAGGGACAGGGCTACGAGCAGTACTTC. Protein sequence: CAIREGQGYEQYF.

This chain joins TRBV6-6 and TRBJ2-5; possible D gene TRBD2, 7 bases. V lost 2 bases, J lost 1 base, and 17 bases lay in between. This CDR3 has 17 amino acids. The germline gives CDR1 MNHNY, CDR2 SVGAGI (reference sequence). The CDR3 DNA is TGTGCCAGCAGTTACCCGGGGGGCGGAAACCGCCAAGAGACCCAGTACTTC. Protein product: CASSYPGGGNRQETQYF.